One and the same sample provided the 24 T cell receptor beta chains below, sequenced in a study of radiation and T cells in renal cell carcinoma. Sequencing used immunoSEQ multiplex PCR; TCRdb keeps in-frame clones, though not all of them. The sample has more than 15,000 clones; roughly 50% are singletons. Treatment specified: 15 Gy SBRT to primary tumor, nephrectomy 4 weeks later. Sequencing was performed on tumor tissue, taken from a patient whose treatment included radiotherapy and nephrectomy. Source of these receptors: a woman aged 55 to 70 with renal cell carcinoma.

This clone came up once. The rearrangement joins TRBV7-2 to TRBJ2-3, with 10 bases aligning to TRBD1. CDR1 and CDR2 from the germline V gene are SGHTA and FQGNSA. The CDR3 is made up of 15 amino acids. With V trimmed by 5 bases and J by 4 bases, 6 bases remained unmatched. CDR3 in amino acids: CASSPGQGIADTQYF. In nucleotides, the CDR3 is TGTGCCAGCAGCCCGGGACAGGGGATTGCAGATACGCAGTATTTT. Using reference TRBV7-2 and TRBJ2-3 for the parts outside the CDR3, the full variable domain is GAGVSQSPSNKVTEKGKDVELRCDPISGHTALYWYRQSLGQGLEFLIYFQGNSAPDKSGLPSDRFSAERTGGSVSTLTIQRTQQEDSAVYLCASSPGQGIADTQYFGPGTRLTVL.

Concerning this clone: Other nucleotide sequences in the sample specify the same CDR3. The V call is TRBV19, the J call TRBJ2-2; the D gene is possibly TRBD2 (7 bases). This CDR3 spans 16 amino acids. Germline values: CDR1 LNHDA, CDR2 SQIVND (reference sequence). Deletions cut 2 bases from V and 6 bases from J, with 16 bases between. The DNA of the CDR3 is TGTGCCAGTAGTATATTGTGGGGGGGCCGTCCCGGGGAGCTGTTTTTT. Amino acid sequence: CASSILWGGRPGELFF.

The chain recombines TRBV2 with TRBJ2-2; D might be TRBD1 or TRBD2, each matching 5 bases. Between the trimmed V and J ends, which lost 8 bases and 1 base, there was a span of 11 bases. Per the germline V gene, CDR1 is SNHLY and CDR2 is FYNNEI. The CDR3 length is 14 residues. This CDR3 reads CASWGSGNTGELFF. The CDR3 DNA follows: TGTGCCAGCTGGGGGTCAGGGAACACCGGGGAGCTGTTTTTT.

J is TRBJ1-4 and V is TRBV6-1; D gene ambiguous. The CDR3 totals 13 residues. The V end was cut by 4 bases, the J end by 8 bases, with 11 bases between. CDR1 and CDR2 from the germline V gene are MNHNS and SASEGT. The CDR3 DNA reads as TGTGCCAGCAGTGGGGCGGGTACGGAAAAACTGTTTTTT. Amino acid sequence: CASSGAGTEKLFF.

The rearrangement uses TRBV19 and TRBJ1-2; no clear D. Trimming took 7 bases from V and 4 from J, leaving 16 bases between them. In germline, CDR1 is LNHDA, CDR2 SQIVND (reference sequence). The CDR3 runs 14 residues. CDR3 sequence reads: CASTSGVLVYGYTF. Here the CDR3 DNA reads TGTGCCAGTACTTCCGGGGTCTTGGTCTATGGCTACACCTTC.

V gene TRBV4-1 combines with J gene TRBJ1-1; TRBD1 is a possible D gene (6 bases). Germline V gene lookup returns CDR1 MGHRA and CDR2 YSYEKL. With 2 bases removed from V and 1 base from J, the gap between germline ends came to 8 bases. The CDR3 consists of 14 residues. The CDR3 nucleotides read TGCGCCAGCAGCCAACAGGGGACGAACACTGAAGCTTTCTTT. It specifies CASSQQGTNTEAFF.

In this sample, this clone turned up many times. The chain joins TRBV30 to TRBJ2-7; no firm D call. From germline, CDR1 is GTSNPN and CDR2 SVGIG (reference sequence). This CDR3 region has 14 residues. The CDR3 DNA is TGTGCACCGCTCGAGGCGGAATTCTCCTACGAGCAGTACTTC. Its translation: CAPLEAEFSYEQYF.

The chain couples TRBV7-2 to TRBJ2-3; D remains ambiguous. The germline gives CDR1 SGHTA, CDR2 FQGNSA. The CDR3 totals 12 residues. V lost 7 bases, J lost 4 bases, and 9 bases lay in between. CDR3 loop: CASTPGADTQYF. The CDR3 region has the DNA TGTGCCAGCACCCCAGGAGCAGATACGCAGTATTTT. The complete variable domain, with remaining parts taken from reference TRBV7-2 and TRBJ2-3, reads GAGVSQSPSNKVTEKGKDVELRCDPISGHTALYWYRQSLGQGLEFLIYFQGNSAPDKSGLPSDRFSAERTGGSVSTLTIQRTQQEDSAVYLCASTPGADTQYFGPGTRLTVL.

This rearrangement joins TRBV4-2 to TRBJ1-2; 9 bases agree with TRBD1. Germline V gives CDR1 LGHNA, CDR2 YNFKEQ. Trimming at V came to 0 bases and at J to 7 bases, leaving 6 bases not matched to a gene. This CDR3 has 15 residues. CDR3 protein: CASSQDDRGRTGYTF. The DNA for the CDR3 is TGTGCCAGCAGCCAAGATGACAGGGGGAGGACTGGCTACACCTTC.

V gene TRBV7-6 combines with J gene TRBJ1-1; a weak D match, TRBD1 (5 bases). The CDR3 runs 15 residues. V lost 2 bases to trimming and J lost 2 bases, with 12 bases between them. The germline V gene has CDR1 SGHVS and CDR2 FNYEAQ. CDR3 sequence reads: CASSLKDGDNTEAFF. The CDR3 region has the DNA TGTGCCAGCAGCTTAAAAGACGGGGACAACACTGAAGCTTTCTTT.

The chain has TRBV7-2 and TRBJ2-7; D perhaps matches TRBD2 (7 bases). Trimming took off 5 bases at V and 4 bases at J, with 9 bases between the two ends. Germline V lookup: CDR1 SGHTA, CDR2 FQGNSA. The CDR3 is 12 amino acids. The chain's CDR3 is CASSRGAYEQYF. The CDR3 nucleotides read TGTGCCAGCAGCCGGGGGGCTTACGAGCAGTACTTC.

CDR3 in DNA: TGTGCCATCAGTGAGTCGGGTGGAAACACCATATATTTT. It yields the protein CAISESGGNTIYF. The J gene is TRBJ1-3, the V gene TRBV10-3, with D hard to call. The CDR3 extends over 13 amino acids. The V and J ends lost 0 bases and 3 bases respectively, with 3 bases between them. Germline-derived CDR1 and CDR2 are ENHRY and SYGVKD.

V usage is TRBV19 and J usage is TRBJ1-3, with D possibly being TRBD1 (5 bases). The CDR3 runs 15 residues. V was clipped by 5 bases and J by 0 bases, with 11 bases between them. CDR1 LNHDA and CDR2 SQIVND come from the germline V gene (reference sequence). Here the CDR3 reads CASSPGRDSGNTIYF. The CDR3 nucleotides are TGTGCCAGTAGTCCCGGCAGGGACTCTGGAAACACCATATATTTT.

This clone was observed a few times. V is TRBV2 and J is TRBJ2-7; 8 positions match TRBD1. Germline trimming cut 6 bases from V and 9 bases from J; bases unmatched to any gene: 4. The CDR3 covers 11 residues. CDR1 is SNHLY, CDR2 FYNNEI, per germline. The CDR3 DNA reads TGTGCCAGCAGAGACAGGGGCTGGCAGTACTTC. Its protein is CASRDRGWQYF.

The rearrangement uses TRBV14 and TRBJ2-3, with D perhaps TRBD1 (5 bases). The CDR3 length is 14 residues. Per the germline V gene, CDR1 is SGHDN and CDR2 is FVKESK. With 6 bases removed from V and 2 bases from J, the gap between germline ends came to 12 bases. The CDR3 DNA follows: TGTGCCAGCAGTACTCAGGGTAACACAGATACGCAGTATTTT. It translates to CASSTQGNTDTQYF.

To note about this clone: One base separates it from a far larger clone, so it is likely a read error. The sample has other DNA sequences that encode this CDR3 too. V and J are TRBV5-1 and TRBJ1-5, with D uncertain. The CDR3 extends over 14 amino acids. V was shortened by 1 base and J by 3 bases, with 8 bases between the two germline ends. Germline-derived CDR1 and CDR2 are SGHRS and YFSETQ. CDR3 protein: CASSLRGHNQPQHF. DNA for the CDR3: TGCGCCAGCAGCTTGCGAGGGCACAATCAGCCCCAGCATTTT.

This clone occurred many times. V and J are TRBV9 and TRBJ1-2; D is undetermined. The CDR3 has 15 amino acids. V gave up 1 base and J gave up 6 bases, with 16 bases separating them. The germline CDR1 and CDR2 sequences are SGDLS and YYNGEE. CDR3 amino acids: CASSVRGEGIDGYTF. The CDR3 nucleotides read TGTGCCAGCAGCGTACGGGGAGAGGGTATAGATGGCTACACCTTC. Drawing the rest from reference TRBV9 and TRBJ1-2, the complete variable domain is DSGVTQTPKHLITATGQRVTLRCSPRSGDLSVYWYQQSLDQGLQFLIQYYNGEERAKGNILERFSAQQFPDLHSELNLSSLELGDSALYFCASSVRGEGIDGYTFGSGTRLTVV.

This clone occurred a few times. The CDR3 here is CASSEEERDYGYTF. Here the CDR3 DNA reads TGTGCCAGCAGTGAAGAGGAGAGGGACTATGGCTACACCTTC. The chain is built from TRBV25-1 and TRBJ1-2; no clear D. Germline assignment: CDR1 MGHDK and CDR2 SYGVNS. The CDR3 sequence is 14 residues long. V lost 2 bases, J lost 3 bases, and 10 bases lay in between.

A few counts support this clone. V is TRBV13 and J is TRBJ2-7; 8 bases fit TRBD1. With V trimmed by 6 bases and J by 6 bases, 13 bases remained unmatched. Germline loops: CDR1 PRHDT, CDR2 FYEKMQ (reference sequence). CDR3 length: 15 residues. The CDR3 spells CASSHRGTPSREQYF. As DNA, the CDR3 is TGTGCCAGCAGTCACAGGGGGACGCCGTCACGCGAGCAGTACTTC.

The J gene is TRBJ1-1, the V gene TRBV7-2, with D hard to call. From germline, CDR1 is SGHTA and CDR2 FQGNSA. V was shortened by 3 bases and J by 3 bases, with 8 bases between the two germline ends. This CDR3 is built from 13 residues. CDR3 nucleotides: TGTGCCAGCAGCTTGGGCTGGGACACTGAAGCTTTCTTT. This gives the protein CASSLGWDTEAFF.

The rearrangement links TRBV5-1 to TRBJ2-7; the D gene is possibly TRBD1 (5 bases). Looked up from germline, CDR1 is SGHRS and CDR2 is YFSETQ. V lost 4 bases to trimming and J lost 6 bases, with 23 bases between them. The CDR3 is 16 amino acids. The CDR3 loop is CASSPRTSPGRAEQYF. CDR3 DNA sequence: TGCGCCAGCAGCCCCCGGACATCGCCCGGACGGGCCGAGCAGTACTTC.

The CDR3 spells CASSPRGTSNQPQHF. In DNA, the CDR3 is TGTGCCAGTAGTCCCCGTGGGACATCCAATCAGCCCCAGCATTTT. The chain carries TRBV19 and TRBJ1-5; tentatively, D is TRBD1 (6 bases). Trimming shortened V by 5 bases and J by 3 bases, and 14 bases separated the two germline ends. The CDR3 is 15 amino acids. Per the germline V gene, CDR1 is LNHDA and CDR2 is SQIVND (reference sequence).

The rearrangement uses TRBV5-1 and TRBJ2-7, with 7 positions matching TRBD2. The CDR3 is made up of 14 amino acids. Trimming at V came to 1 base and at J to 5 bases, leaving 6 bases not matched to a gene. Per the germline V gene, CDR1 is SGHRS and CDR2 is YFSETQ. CDR3 residues: CASSLSGNLDEQYF. The CDR3 DNA follows: TGCGCCAGCAGCTTGAGCGGGAATCTAGACGAGCAGTACTTC.

This clone has more than one count but fewer than ten. The rearrangement links TRBV9 to TRBJ1-1; D not certain. Germline loops: CDR1 SGDLS, CDR2 YYNGEE. The V and J ends lost 0 bases and 2 bases respectively, with 5 bases between them. The CDR3 has 13 amino acids. CDR3 in amino acids: CASSVARNTEAFF. CDR3 DNA sequence: TGTGCCAGCAGCGTAGCGCGAAACACTGAAGCTTTCTTT.